This TCR beta chain derives from a study of cytomegalovirus exposure and HLA in healthy donors. About the research overall: Per a later analysis, the 666 first-cohort and approximately 120 validation repertoires shared one platform. Study-wide results and limits: The investigators catalogued 150 to 200 TCR beta chains as cytomegalovirus-associated. A subsequent analysis found that TCR clusters from the first cohort also tended to co-occur in the approximately 130 validation repertoires, with about 94% of cluster scores above 0.

The approximately 130-subject validation cohort, separate from the roughly 670-subject first cohort, included the donors. V lost 6 bases to trimming and J lost 6 bases; unmatched junction nucleotides: 10. The germline V gene encodes CDR1 MNHEY and CDR2 SMNVEV (reference sequence). This CDR3 comprises 15 residues. The table lists this clone with a few counts. Its specificity is not known. Here immunoSEQ multiplex PCR was the method, and the copy in TCRdb shows in-frame clones only, minus some. The table records over 150,000 clones, approximately 86% of them present only once. The sequence was obtained from a man aged 18 to 29 in good health and CMV-seropositive. The rearrangement links TRBV27 to TRBJ1-1, with 10 bases aligning to TRBD1. Sequencing was done on a sample of PBMCs. CDR3 sequence: CASRMGQGLAAEAFF. The CDR3 nucleotides read TGTGCCAGCAGAATGGGACAGGGGTTGGCGGCTGAAGCTTTCTTT.